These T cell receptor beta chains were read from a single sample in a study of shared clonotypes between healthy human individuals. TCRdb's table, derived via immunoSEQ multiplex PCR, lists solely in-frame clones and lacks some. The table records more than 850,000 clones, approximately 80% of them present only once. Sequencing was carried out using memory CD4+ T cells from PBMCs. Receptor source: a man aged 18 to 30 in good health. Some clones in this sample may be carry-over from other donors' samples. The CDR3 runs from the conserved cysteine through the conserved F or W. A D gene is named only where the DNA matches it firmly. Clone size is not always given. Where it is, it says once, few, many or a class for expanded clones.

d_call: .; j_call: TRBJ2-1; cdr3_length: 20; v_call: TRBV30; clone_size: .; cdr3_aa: CAWSPRDSGFLHSLYNEQFF; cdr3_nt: TGTGCCTGGAGTCCTCGGGATAGCGGTTTTCTCCACTCCCTCTACAATGAGCAGTTCTTC
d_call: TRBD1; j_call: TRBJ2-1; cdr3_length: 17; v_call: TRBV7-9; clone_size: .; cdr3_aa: CASSSTSGTRGTGEQFF; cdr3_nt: TGTGCCAGCAGCTCAACCTCCGGGACTCGGGGGACAGGTGAGCAGTTCTTC
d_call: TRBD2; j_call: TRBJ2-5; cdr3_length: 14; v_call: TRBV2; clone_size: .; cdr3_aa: CASSRLAGAETQYF; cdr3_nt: TGTGCCAGCAGCCGACTAGCGGGAGCGGAGACCCAGTACTTC
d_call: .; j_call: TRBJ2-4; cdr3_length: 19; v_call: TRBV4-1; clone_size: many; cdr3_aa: CASSQFGGAGVRPKNIQYF; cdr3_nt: TGCGCCAGCAGCCAGTTCGGGGGAGCGGGCGTCCGGCCCAAAAACATTCAGTACTTC
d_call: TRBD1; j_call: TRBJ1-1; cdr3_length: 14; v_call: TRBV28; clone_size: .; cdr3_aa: CASSPPRDRREAFF; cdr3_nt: TGTGCCAGCAGTCCCCCCAGGGACAGAAGAGAAGCTTTCTTT
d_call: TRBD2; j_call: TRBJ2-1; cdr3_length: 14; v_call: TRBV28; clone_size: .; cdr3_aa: CASRGGGRGNEQFF; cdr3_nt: TGTGCCAGCCGTGGAGGCGGGAGGGGCAATGAGCAGTTCTTC
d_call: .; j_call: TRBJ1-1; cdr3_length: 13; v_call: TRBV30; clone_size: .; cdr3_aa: CAWRTGGSTEAFF; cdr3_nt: TGTGCCTGGAGGACGGGGGGAAGCACTGAAGCTTTCTTT
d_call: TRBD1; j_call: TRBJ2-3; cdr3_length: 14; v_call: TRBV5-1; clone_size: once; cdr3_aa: CASSLGGSADTQYF; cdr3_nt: TGCGCCAGCAGCTTAGGGGGCAGTGCAGATACGCAGTATTTT
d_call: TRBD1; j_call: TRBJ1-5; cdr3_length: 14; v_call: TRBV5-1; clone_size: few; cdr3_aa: CASSPQGDHQPQHF; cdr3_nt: TGCGCCAGCAGCCCACAGGGGGATCATCAGCCCCAGCATTTT
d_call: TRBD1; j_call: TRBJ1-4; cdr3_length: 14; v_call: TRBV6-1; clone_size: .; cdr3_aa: CASRATRQGEKLFF; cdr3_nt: TGTGCCAGCAGAGCTACCCGACAGGGGGAAAAACTGTTTTTT
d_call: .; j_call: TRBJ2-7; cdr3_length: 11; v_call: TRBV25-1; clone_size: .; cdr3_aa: CASSRSYEQYF; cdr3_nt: TGTGCCAGCAGTCGCTCCTACGAGCAGTACTTC
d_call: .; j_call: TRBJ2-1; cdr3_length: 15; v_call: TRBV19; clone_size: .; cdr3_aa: CASSLQSPGYNEQFF; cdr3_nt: TGTGCCAGTAGCCTTCAGTCCCCCGGGTACAATGAGCAGTTCTTC
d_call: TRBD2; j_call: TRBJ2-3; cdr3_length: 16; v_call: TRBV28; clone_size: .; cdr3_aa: CASSLITTSGRDTQYF; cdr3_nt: TGTGCCAGCAGTTTGATAACGACTAGCGGGAGAGATACGCAGTATTTT
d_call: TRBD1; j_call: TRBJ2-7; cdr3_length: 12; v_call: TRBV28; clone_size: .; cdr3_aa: CASQDRLYEQYF; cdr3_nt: TGTGCCAGTCAGGACAGGCTCTACGAGCAGTACTTC
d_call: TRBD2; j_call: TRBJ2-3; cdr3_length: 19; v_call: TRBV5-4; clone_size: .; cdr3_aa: CASSWGLAGAPGSTDTQYF; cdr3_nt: TGTGCCAGCAGCTGGGGACTAGCGGGAGCCCCGGGTAGCACAGATACGCAGTATTTT
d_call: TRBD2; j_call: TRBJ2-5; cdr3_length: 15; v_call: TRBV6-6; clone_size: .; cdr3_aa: CASSSRTSGQETQYF; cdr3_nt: TGTGCCAGCAGTTCCCGGACTAGCGGACAAGAGACCCAGTACTTC
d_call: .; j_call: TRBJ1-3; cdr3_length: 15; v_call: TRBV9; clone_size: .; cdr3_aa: CASSGEGISGNTIYF; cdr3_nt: TGTGCCAGCAGCGGTGAAGGGATCTCTGGAAACACCATATATTTT
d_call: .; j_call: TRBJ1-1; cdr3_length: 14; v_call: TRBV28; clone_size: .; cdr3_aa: CASSRGHSNTEAFF; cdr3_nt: TGTGCCAGCAGTCGGGGACACTCGAACACTGAAGCTTTCTTT
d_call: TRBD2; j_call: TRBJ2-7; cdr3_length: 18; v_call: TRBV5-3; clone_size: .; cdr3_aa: CARSSGTSGRAVPYEQYF; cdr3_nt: TGTGCCAGAAGCTCAGGGACTAGCGGGAGGGCCGTCCCCTACGAGCAGTACTTC
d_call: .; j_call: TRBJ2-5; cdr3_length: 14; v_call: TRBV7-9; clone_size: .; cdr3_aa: CASSLVAGAGTQYF; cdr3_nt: TGTGCCAGCAGCTTAGTCGCAGGGGCGGGGACCCAGTACTTC
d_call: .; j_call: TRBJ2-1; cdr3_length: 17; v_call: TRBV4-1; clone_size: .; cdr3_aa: CASSQSWAPRAIREQFF; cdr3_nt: TGCGCCAGCAGCCAAAGCTGGGCCCCCAGGGCAATCCGTGAGCAGTTCTTC
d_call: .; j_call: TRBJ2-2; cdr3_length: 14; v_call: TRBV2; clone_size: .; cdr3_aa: CASSDQGNTGELFF; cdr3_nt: TGTGCCAGCAGTGATCAAGGGAACACCGGGGAGCTGTTTTTT
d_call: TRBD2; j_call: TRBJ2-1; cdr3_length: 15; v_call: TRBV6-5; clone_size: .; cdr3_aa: CASSSLAGGSNEQFF; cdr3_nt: TGTGCCAGCAGTTCATTAGCGGGAGGTTCCAATGAGCAGTTCTTC
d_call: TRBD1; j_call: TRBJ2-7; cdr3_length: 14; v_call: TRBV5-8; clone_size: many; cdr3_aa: CASSWRTGSYEQYF; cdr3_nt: TGTGCCAGCAGTTGGAGGACAGGGTCCTACGAGCAGTACTTC
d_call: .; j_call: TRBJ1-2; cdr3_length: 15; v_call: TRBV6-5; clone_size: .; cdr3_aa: CASSYSADLNYGYTF; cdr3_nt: TGTGCCAGCAGTTACTCGGCGGATCTCAACTATGGCTACACCTTC
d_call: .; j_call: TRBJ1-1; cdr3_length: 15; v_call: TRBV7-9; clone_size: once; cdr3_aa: CASSPRRALETEAFF; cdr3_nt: TGTGCCAGCAGCCCGAGGCGGGCATTAGAGACTGAAGCTTTCTTT
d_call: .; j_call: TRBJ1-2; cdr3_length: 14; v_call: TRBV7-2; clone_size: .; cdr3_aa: CASSFSRDTYGYTF; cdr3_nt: TGTGCCAGCAGCTTCTCAAGAGACACCTATGGCTACACCTTC
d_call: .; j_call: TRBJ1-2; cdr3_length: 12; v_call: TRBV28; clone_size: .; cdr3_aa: CASSPLDYGYTF; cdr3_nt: TGTGCCAGCAGTCCATTAGACTACGGCTACACCTTC
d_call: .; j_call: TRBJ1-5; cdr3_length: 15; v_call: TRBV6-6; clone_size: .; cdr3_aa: CASSYGQQSNQPQHF; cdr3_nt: TGTGCCAGCAGTTACGGCCAGCAGAGCAATCAGCCCCAGCATTTT
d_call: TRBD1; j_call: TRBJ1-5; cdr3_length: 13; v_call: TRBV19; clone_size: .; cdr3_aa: CASMRQGNQPQHF; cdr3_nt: TGTGCCAGCATGAGACAGGGGAATCAGCCCCAGCATTTT
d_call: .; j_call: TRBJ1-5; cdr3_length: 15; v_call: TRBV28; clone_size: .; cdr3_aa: CASSGRPASNQPQHF; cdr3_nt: TGTGCCAGCAGTGGGAGGCCAGCATCCAATCAGCCCCAGCATTTT
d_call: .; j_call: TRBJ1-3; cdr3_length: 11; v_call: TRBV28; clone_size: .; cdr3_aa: CASSFKNTIYF; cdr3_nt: TGTGCCAGCAGTTTCAAAAACACCATATATTTT
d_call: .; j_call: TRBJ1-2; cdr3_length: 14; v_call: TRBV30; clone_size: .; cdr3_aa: CAWMGPGSPYGYTF; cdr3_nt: TGTGCCTGGATGGGCCCAGGGTCCCCCTATGGCTACACCTTC
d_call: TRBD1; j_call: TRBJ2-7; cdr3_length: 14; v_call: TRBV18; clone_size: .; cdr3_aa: CASSGQGEAYEQYF; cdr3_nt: TGTGCCAGCTCAGGACAGGGGGAGGCCTACGAGCAGTACTTC
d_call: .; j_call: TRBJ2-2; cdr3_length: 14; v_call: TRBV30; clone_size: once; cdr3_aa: CAWKRGYNTGELFF; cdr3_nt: TGTGCCTGGAAGAGAGGGTACAACACCGGGGAGCTGTTTTTT
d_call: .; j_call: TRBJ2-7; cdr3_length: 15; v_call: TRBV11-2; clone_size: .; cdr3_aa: CASSRTGTGLYEQYF; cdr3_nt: TGTGCCAGCAGCCGCACCGGGACGGGGCTATACGAGCAGTACTTC
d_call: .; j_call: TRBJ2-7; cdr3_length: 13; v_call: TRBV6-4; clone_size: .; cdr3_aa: CASSVAEGGDQYF; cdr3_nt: TGTGCCAGCAGTGTAGCGGAGGGGGGGGATCAGTACTTC
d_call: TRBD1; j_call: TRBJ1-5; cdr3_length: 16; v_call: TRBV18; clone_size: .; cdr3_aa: CASSPSRDRGNQPQHF; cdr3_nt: TGTGCCAGCTCACCAAGTCGGGACAGGGGCAATCAGCCCCAGCATTTT
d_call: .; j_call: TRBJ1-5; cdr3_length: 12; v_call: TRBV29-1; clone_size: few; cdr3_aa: CSVGQSNQPQHF; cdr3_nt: TGCAGCGTCGGACAGAGCAATCAGCCCCAGCATTTT
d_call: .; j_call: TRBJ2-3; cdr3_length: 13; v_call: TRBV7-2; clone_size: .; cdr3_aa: CASSLRDTDTQYF; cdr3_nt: TGTGCCAGCAGCCTCCGGGACACAGATACGCAGTATTTT
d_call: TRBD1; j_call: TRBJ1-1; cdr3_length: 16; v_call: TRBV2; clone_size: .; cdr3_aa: CASSSRPTGPNTEAFF; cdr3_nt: TGTGCCAGCAGTTCACGCCCGACAGGGCCCAACACTGAAGCTTTCTTT
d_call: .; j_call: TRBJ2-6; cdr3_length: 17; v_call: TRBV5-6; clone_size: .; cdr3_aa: CASSLGGRESGANVLTF; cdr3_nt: TGTGCCAGCAGCTTGGGCGGCAGGGAATCTGGGGCCAACGTCCTGACTTTC
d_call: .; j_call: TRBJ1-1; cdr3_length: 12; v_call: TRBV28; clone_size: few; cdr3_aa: CASSLSPGKAFF; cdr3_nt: TGTGCCAGCAGTTTATCCCCAGGAAAAGCTTTCTTT
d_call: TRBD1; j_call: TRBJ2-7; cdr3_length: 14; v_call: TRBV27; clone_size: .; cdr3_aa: CASRGTGFSYEQYF; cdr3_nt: TGTGCCAGCAGGGGGACAGGCTTCTCCTACGAGCAGTACTTC
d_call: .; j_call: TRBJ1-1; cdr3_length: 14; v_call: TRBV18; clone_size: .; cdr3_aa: CASSPVKGGTEAFF; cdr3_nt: TGTGCCAGCTCACCTGTCAAAGGCGGCACTGAAGCTTTCTTT